These T cell receptor beta chains were read from a single sample in a study of control samples from healthy donors and cancer patients. Generated by immunoSEQ multiplex PCR, the TCRdb table keeps only in-frame clones and is missing some. The sample lists tens of thousands of clones; around 75% were seen once. Sequenced: formalin-fixed, paraffin-embedded tissue. These receptors were collected from a male donor with melanoma. CDR3s include the opening cysteine and the closing phenylalanine or tryptophan. Each record gives: CDR3 protein, V gene, J gene, D gene. A D gene is named only where the DNA matches it firmly.

CASSPGQGMFEQYF	TRBV27	TRBJ2-7	TRBD1
CASSGGNSYNEQFF	TRBV10-2	TRBJ2-1	.
CASSSIGETQYF	TRBV11-2	TRBJ2-5	.
CASSLLGKQETQYF	TRBV7-7	TRBJ2-5	.
CASSFAAGGLEQYF	TRBV19	TRBJ2-7	.
CASTSDRGMAGELFF	TRBV28	TRBJ2-2	TRBD1
CASSLTGVSGNTIYF	TRBV7-8	TRBJ1-3	.
CASSTRTGQTTQDTQYF	TRBV7-9	TRBJ2-3	TRBD1
CASPLGLAATDTQYF	TRBV2	TRBJ2-3	TRBD2
CASSLKRTEQFF	TRBV7-3	TRBJ2-1	.
CASRPRTDTDTQYF	TRBV28	TRBJ2-3	.
CASSEALLSEGTQYF	TRBV2	TRBJ2-5	.
CASSPRGRGGELFF	TRBV11-3	TRBJ2-2	.
CASTDPLAGLLEQYF	TRBV2	TRBJ2-7	TRBD2
CASTANEQYF	TRBV6-4	TRBJ2-7	.
CASSQGDRYTDTQYF	TRBV4-1	TRBJ2-3	.
CASSLGSAGDQPQHF	TRBV7-9	TRBJ1-5	.
CASTFQGMNTEAFF	TRBV28	TRBJ1-1	.
CASSFNRGRSYEQYF	TRBV19	TRBJ2-7	TRBD1
CASSDRTSGRWNEQFF	TRBV10-1	TRBJ2-1	TRBD2
CASSEAQGAAKTKSLEDYTF	TRBV6-1	TRBJ1-2	TRBD1
CASSPQPMENTDTQYF	TRBV21-1	TRBJ2-3	.
CASSRGASGPTDTQYF	TRBV7-6	TRBJ2-3	TRBD2
CASSLRETQYF	TRBV12-3/TRBV12-4	TRBJ2-5	.
CAISESGRSYEQYF	TRBV10-3	TRBJ2-7	.
CASQEGLDEQYF	TRBV28	TRBJ2-7	.
CATSGQGGQPQHF	TRBV24-1	TRBJ1-5	.
CASSLGDGYEQYF	TRBV11-1	TRBJ2-7	.
CASSQGTLAGGYQETQYF	TRBV4-2	TRBJ2-5	TRBD2
CASSTGEKDTQYF	TRBV19	TRBJ2-3	.
CASSEFTGENEQFF	TRBV2	TRBJ2-1	.
CASSQDRAGRNEQFF	TRBV4-2	TRBJ2-1	TRBD2
CASSVRDSPDTQYF	TRBV9	TRBJ2-3	.
CASRRTSGRGNEQFF	TRBV6-5	TRBJ2-1	TRBD2
CTSSRTGAKNIQYF	TRBV1	TRBJ2-4	.
CANSFLSAGGTEENEQFF	TRBV27	TRBJ2-1	.
CASSLGGKTGELFF	TRBV11-3	TRBJ2-2	.
CASSHGQGRNGYGYTF	TRBV5-1	TRBJ1-2	TRBD1
CASSSVDVQKLFF	TRBV5-6	TRBJ1-4	.
CASMELGDNSPLHF	TRBV19	TRBJ1-6	.
CASSHSEFLGGTGELFF	TRBV14	TRBJ2-2	.
CASSPSPGSSQYF	TRBV27	TRBJ2-3	.
CASSLDPYNEQFF	TRBV5-1	TRBJ2-1	.
CASSDYRGPTEAFF	TRBV10-1	TRBJ1-1	TRBD1
CSVERLSSYNEQFF	TRBV29-1	TRBJ2-1	.
CAISGDRGLETQYF	TRBV10-3	TRBJ2-5	TRBD1
CASSEPTRGWQYF	TRBV10-2	TRBJ2-3	.
CASSGNRVKYNEQFF	TRBV5-6	TRBJ2-1	.
CASSYSSRGGNSPLHF	TRBV6-5	TRBJ1-6	.
CASSPDVMTEAFF	TRBV5-1	TRBJ1-1	.
CASGGTSGGETQYF	TRBV9	TRBJ2-5	TRBD2
CASSDHNEQFF	TRBV2	TRBJ2-1	.
CASGTSSGEDTQYF	TRBV2	TRBJ2-3	TRBD2
CASRLDRLAVYEQYF	TRBV12-2	TRBJ2-7	.
CASSTGTTYEQYF	TRBV5-1	TRBJ2-7	.
CASNWALATDTQYF	TRBV2	TRBJ2-3	.
CASSEGIWGTEQYF	TRBV6-1	TRBJ2-7	.
CASRRDSAYEQYF	TRBV14	TRBJ2-7	.